Sequencing of this T cell receptor (beta chain) was carried out in a study of cytomegalovirus exposure and HLA in healthy donors. In the PCR, 60 Vbeta and 13 Jbeta primers were used. Repertoires were generated with immunoSEQ multiplex PCR, while TCRdb's copy carries only in-frame clones and drops some. Seen here are tens of thousands of clones, roughly 70% observed once, and the top ten hold nearly 25%. CDR1 and CDR2 (germline): GTSNPN, SVGIG (reference sequence). Trimming took off 3 bases at V and 0 bases at J, with 12 bases between the two ends. The CDR3 runs 14 residues. Input material: PBMCs. The rearrangement links TRBV30 to TRBJ2-7, with TRBD1 as a possible D gene (5 bases). The sequence derives from a middle-aged man in good health and CMV-seropositive. The CDR3 loop is CAWRKGQVSYEQYF. The CDR3 nucleotides are TGTGCCTGGAGGAAGGGGCAGGTCTCCTACGAGCAGTACTTC.